This TCR beta chain came from a study of T cells in Graves' hyperthyroidism and ophthalmopathy. This clonotype appeared many times. In the ophthalmopathy cohort, Clinical Activity Score was at least 3, NOSPECS grade at least 4, and duration under 3 months. Clinical symptoms, serum thyroxine, TRAb, thyroid ultrasound and orbital computed tomography informed diagnoses. The CDR3 is 14 amino acids. Germline CDR1 DFQATT, CDR2 SNEGSKA (reference sequence). The V segment lost 4 bases and the J segment 4 bases; nucleotides outside the gene matches: 1. Amplification of TCR beta CDR3 regions was performed using RNA transcripts as template. The HTBI primer set drove a first-round RT-PCR of the TCR CDR3. Using its own MiXCR run on the multiplex PCR reads, TCRdb lists one record per CDR3 protein. The sample holds 300,000 to 400,000 distinct CDR3 sequences, around 13% seen once.

Sequenced sample: blood. This TCR derives from a woman in her 30s with Graves' ophthalmopathy. This chain uses TRBV20-1 with TRBJ2-2; 12 positions match TRBD2. The CDR3: CSATSGGATGELFF. The CDR3 coding sequence is TGCAGTGCTACTAGCGGGGGGGCCACCGGGGAGCTGTTTTTT.